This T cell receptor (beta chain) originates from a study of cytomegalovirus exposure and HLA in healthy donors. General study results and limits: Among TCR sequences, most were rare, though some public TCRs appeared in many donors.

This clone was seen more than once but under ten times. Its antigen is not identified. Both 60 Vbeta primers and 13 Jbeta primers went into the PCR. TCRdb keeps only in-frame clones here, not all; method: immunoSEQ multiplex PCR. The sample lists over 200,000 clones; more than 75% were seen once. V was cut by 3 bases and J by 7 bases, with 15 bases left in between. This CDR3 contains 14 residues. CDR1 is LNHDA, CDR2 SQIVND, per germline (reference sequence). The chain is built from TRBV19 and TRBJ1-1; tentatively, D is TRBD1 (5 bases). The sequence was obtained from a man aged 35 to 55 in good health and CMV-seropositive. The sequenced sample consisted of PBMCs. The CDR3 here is CASSIREIRGEAFF. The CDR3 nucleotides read TGTGCCAGTAGTATCCGGGAGATAAGGGGTGAAGCTTTCTTT.